A selection of T cell receptor beta chains follows, all from one sample in a study of T cells after yellow fever vaccination. Via MiXCR, TCRdb re-called the 5' RACE reads, giving one row per CDR3 protein. The table records around 310,000 distinct CDR3 sequences, over 8% of them present only once. This material consisted of PBMCs, taken on the day of the first yellow fever vaccination. The receptor set was obtained from a man aged 18-30 years who received the YFV17D yellow fever vaccine. Both conserved end residues are part of each CDR3. The D gene is left open where the match is weak. The size field is filled for only some rows; it gives once, few, many or a size class.

size: -
J: TRBJ1-1
D: TRBD1
V: TRBV7-6
DNA: TGTGCCAGCAGCACCCGACAGGGGAATGAAGCTTTCTTT
CDR3: CASSTRQGNEAFF

size: -
J: TRBJ2-3
D: -
V: TRBV6-1
DNA: TGTGCCAGCAGACGAACGACGGGAGATACGCAGTATTTT
CDR3: CASRRTTGDTQYF

size: -
J: TRBJ1-2
D: -
V: TRBV4-1
DNA: TGCGCCAGCAGCCAAGATATAGGGCTGTGGTATGGCTACACCTTC
CDR3: CASSQDIGLWYGYTF

size: -
J: TRBJ1-2
D: TRBD1
V: TRBV20-1
DNA: TGCAGTGCTAGTCCCTCTACAGGGGAGGGAGATGGCTACACCTTC
CDR3: CSASPSTGEGDGYTF

size: -
J: TRBJ2-5
D: -
V: TRBV5-1
DNA: TGCGCCAGCAGCCCCCTCTTGCTGGAGACCCAGTACTTC
CDR3: CASSPLLLETQYF

size: few
J: TRBJ2-3
D: TRBD2
V: TRBV7-6
DNA: TGTGCCAGCAGCTTACTAGCGGGGGGGCGGAACGCAGATACGCAGTATTTT
CDR3: CASSLLAGGRNADTQYF

size: -
J: TRBJ2-5
D: TRBD2
V: TRBV12-3/TRBV12-4
DNA: TGTGCCAGCAGACTACTAGCGGACCGCGCGGAGACCCAGTACTTC
CDR3: CASRLLADRAETQYF

size: -
J: TRBJ1-1
D: -
V: TRBV5-4
DNA: TGTGCCAGCAGCTCCCCCACGGCCGAGGGAACTGAAGCTTTCTTT
CDR3: CASSSPTAEGTEAFF

size: -
J: TRBJ2-1
D: -
V: TRBV19
DNA: TGTGCCAGTAGCCCAGAGGCTGGGAATGAGCAGTTCTTC
CDR3: CASSPEAGNEQFF

size: few
J: TRBJ2-1
D: TRBD2
V: TRBV7-6
DNA: TGTGCCAGCAGCTTATTGGGGGAGGTTAGCGGGGCACACAATGAGCAGTTCTTC
CDR3: CASSLLGEVSGAHNEQFF

size: -
J: TRBJ2-3
D: -
V: TRBV4-2
DNA: TGTGCCAGCAGCCAAGGGACACAACTCTCTTGGACAGATACGCAGTATTTT
CDR3: CASSQGTQLSWTDTQYF

size: many
J: TRBJ2-3
D: -
V: TRBV15
DNA: TGTGCCACCAGCAGAGAGGGCTCCAATCCTAGCACAGATACGCAGTATTTT
CDR3: CATSREGSNPSTDTQYF

size: -
J: TRBJ2-7
D: -
V: TRBV12-3/TRBV12-4
DNA: TGTGCCAGCAGTAGGGGGGACAGCCACCCAGAGTACTTC
CDR3: CASSRGDSHPEYF

size: many
J: TRBJ2-3
D: TRBD1
V: TRBV7-7
DNA: TGTGCCAGCAGCTTAGGAGGGGGCAACACAGATACGCAGTATTTT
CDR3: CASSLGGGNTDTQYF

size: -
J: TRBJ1-6
D: TRBD1
V: TRBV6-2/TRBV6-3
DNA: TGTGCCAGCAGTCGCCTTTCTGACAGGGGTTCACCCCTCCACTTT
CDR3: CASSRLSDRGSPLHF

size: few
J: TRBJ2-7
D: -
V: TRBV19
DNA: TGTGCCACTTCGACAGGATACCTCTCCTACGAGCAGTACTTC
CDR3: CATSTGYLSYEQYF

size: -
J: TRBJ2-1
D: -
V: TRBV5-1
DNA: TGCGCCAGCAGCTTGCTTCCAGCGCAAGGCGATGAGCAGTTCTTC
CDR3: CASSLLPAQGDEQFF

size: few
J: TRBJ1-1
D: -
V: TRBV7-9
DNA: TGTGCCAGCAGCCGACGGGCTTCAAAAGTCACTGAAGCTTTCTTT
CDR3: CASSRRASKVTEAFF

size: -
J: TRBJ1-1
D: -
V: TRBV18
DNA: TGTGCCAGCTCACCAGGGTCAGTAGCCGGGACGCTGGCCGGGGAGATTAGGGCTTTCTTT
CDR3: CASSPGSVAGTLAGEIRAFF

size: -
J: TRBJ2-7
D: TRBD1
V: TRBV5-1
DNA: TGCGCCAGCAGCCTCTTGGAGGGGGACAGGGCCTACGAGCAGTACTTC
CDR3: CASSLLEGDRAYEQYF

size: few
J: TRBJ2-2
D: -
V: TRBV7-2
DNA: TGTGCCAGCAGCTTGAAAGGGTCCGCGAACACCGGGGAGCTGTTTTTT
CDR3: CASSLKGSANTGELFF

size: many
J: TRBJ1-2
D: TRBD1
V: TRBV5-1
DNA: TGCGCCAGCAGCTCACGGACAGGGGAAATCGCCAATGGCTACACCTTC
CDR3: CASSSRTGEIANGYTF

size: many
J: TRBJ2-1
D: -
V: TRBV6-1
DNA: TGTGCCAGCAGTGAAAACTGGCGCTACAATGAGCAGTTCTTC
CDR3: CASSENWRYNEQFF

size: many
J: TRBJ2-7
D: TRBD2
V: TRBV7-2
DNA: TGTGCCAGCAGCCCTAGCGGGGGGCCCTACGAGCAGTACTTC
CDR3: CASSPSGGPYEQYF

size: once
J: TRBJ2-3
D: -
V: TRBV23-1
DNA: TGCGCCAGCACCGTCCCAGGGGTAGATACAGATACGCAGTATTTT
CDR3: CASTVPGVDTDTQYF

size: -
J: TRBJ1-4
D: TRBD1
V: TRBV6-1
DNA: TGTGCCAGCAGTCTGGACCCATTCAGGGGGTCTAATGAAAAACTGTTTTTT
CDR3: CASSLDPFRGSNEKLFF

size: -
J: TRBJ2-6
D: TRBD1
V: TRBV5-1
DNA: TGCGCCAGCAGCTTGGTGGGGGACAGGAGCTCTGGGGCCAACGTCCTGACTTTC
CDR3: CASSLVGDRSSGANVLTF

size: many
J: TRBJ1-1
D: -
V: TRBV20-1
DNA: TGCAGTGCTAGGGGGGACATGAACACTGAAGCTTTCTTT
CDR3: CSARGDMNTEAFF

size: few
J: TRBJ2-5
D: TRBD2
V: TRBV9
DNA: TGTGCCAGCAGGGATGTACCGGGGGGGCCGCGGCAAGAGACCCAGTACTTC
CDR3: CASRDVPGGPRQETQYF

size: -
J: TRBJ1-1
D: TRBD1
V: TRBV27
DNA: TGTGCCAGCAGTTTTTCCGGACAGGGGATCACTGAAGCTTTCTTT
CDR3: CASSFSGQGITEAFF

size: -
J: TRBJ2-4
D: -
V: TRBV7-2
DNA: TGTGCCAGCAGCCCCCACTCGGACAGAGACATTCAGTACTTC
CDR3: CASSPHSDRDIQYF

size: -
J: TRBJ2-5
D: TRBD1
V: TRBV7-8
DNA: TGTGCCAGCAGCAGGGACAGGGGACGAGAGACCCAGTACTTC
CDR3: CASSRDRGRETQYF

size: -
J: TRBJ2-3
D: -
V: TRBV12-3/TRBV12-4
DNA: TGTGCCAGCAGTTCTAACTTCGGGGCGCAGTATTTT
CDR3: CASSSNFGAQYF

size: few
J: TRBJ2-1
D: TRBD2
V: TRBV10-3
DNA: TGTGCCATCCGAGGATTGGGGGGGATCGATGAGCAGTTCTTC
CDR3: CAIRGLGGIDEQFF

size: many
J: TRBJ2-3
D: TRBD2
V: TRBV5-1
DNA: TGCGCCAGCAGCCTCGGGGGGGCCCCCGATACGCAGTATTTT
CDR3: CASSLGGAPDTQYF

size: -
J: TRBJ2-7
D: TRBD2
V: TRBV20-1
DNA: TGCAGTGCCAGAATAGCGGGGAGGGTCTACGAGCAGTACTTC
CDR3: CSARIAGRVYEQYF

size: few
J: TRBJ1-1
D: TRBD1
V: TRBV30
DNA: TGTGCCTGGAGGAAGACAGGGTACACTGAAGCTTTCTTT
CDR3: CAWRKTGYTEAFF